The 24 T cell receptor beta chains given below trace back to one sample, sequenced in a study of T cell responses to AZD1222 COVID-19 vaccine (dated by TCRdb to the early 2020s). The sample's time point label is to be understood as: baseline before first vaccination. The treatment or condition label of this sample denotes: meningococcal conjugate vaccine given as trial control. The protocol used for the library was the immunoSEQ multiplex PCR assay. Imported from immuneACCESS, the table was reduced by TCRdb to in-frame sequences with V and J called. These copies leave out some clones; in studies compared against another copy, an unresolved V gene accounts for under half, and the cause of the remainder is not known. This sample comprises roughly 200,000 clones, 85% to 95% of them detected only once. Jointly, the top ten make up approximately 1% of the sample. The source material was peripheral blood, sampled on day 0 of MenACWY control vaccination. These receptors were obtained from an adult in good health.

The genes are TRBV24-1 and TRBJ1-2, with no clear D. Germline values: CDR1 KGHDR, CDR2 SFDVKD. Between the trimmed V and J ends, which lost 5 bases and 8 bases, there was a span of 8 bases. This CDR3 comprises 11 residues. The CDR3 here is CATSGRGGYTF. The DNA of the CDR3 is TGTGCCACCAGTGGGAGAGGGGGCTACACCTTC.

This chain joins TRBV18 and TRBJ2-7; D may be TRBD1 (6 bases). V was cut by 6 bases and J by 6 bases, with 18 bases left in between. The CDR3 length is 14 residues. Germline lookup yields CDR1 KGHSH and CDR2 LQKENI. CDR3 protein: CASSKDRKLAEQYF. The CDR3 DNA reads as TGTGCCAGCTCGAAGGACAGAAAACTGGCCGAGCAGTACTTC. Full variable domain (remainder filled in from reference TRBV18 and TRBJ2-7): NAGVMQNPRHLVRRRGQEARLRCSPMKGHSHVYWYRQLPEEGLKFMVYLQKENIIDESGMPKERFSAEFPKEGPSILRIQQVVRGDSAAYFCASSKDRKLAEQYFGPGTRLTVT.

The genes are TRBV7-9 and TRBJ1-2; D is perhaps TRBD1 (5 bases). CDR3 length: 16 amino acids. Germline lookup yields CDR1 SEHNR and CDR2 FQNEAQ (reference sequence). V lost 3 bases and J lost 4, with 18 bases in between. The CDR3 spells CASSFPRGDPGYGYTF. In nucleotides, the CDR3 is TGTGCCAGCAGCTTCCCCCGAGGGGACCCAGGCTATGGCTACACCTTC. The variable domain in full, with the rest retrieved from reference TRBV7-9 and TRBJ1-2, is DTGVSQNPRHKITKRGQNVTFRCDPISEHNRLYWYRQTLGQGPEFLTYFQNEAQLEKSRLLSDRFSAERPKGSFSTLEIQRTEQGDSAMYLCASSFPRGDPGYGYTFGSGTRLTVV.

In this sample, this clone turned up once. J is TRBJ2-1 and V is TRBV6-5, with 8 bases aligning to TRBD2. Germline V gene lookup returns CDR1 MNHEY and CDR2 SVGAGI. This CDR3 contains 15 residues. The ends lost 6 bases at V and 0 bases at J; junction bases unmatched: 4. CDR3 bases: TGTGCCAGCAGGGAGCGGGGGAGCTCCTACAATGAGCAGTTCTTC. Protein product: CASRERGSSYNEQFF.

The genes are TRBV29-1 and TRBJ1-2; 8 nucleotides agree with TRBD1. After removal of 6 bases from V and 1 base from J, the junction contained 4 bases not matched to a gene. CDR1 is SQVTM, CDR2 ANQGSEA, per germline. The CDR3 spans 13 residues. The CDR3 protein is CSVGQGGNYGYTF. CDR3 nucleotides: TGCAGCGTAGGACAGGGCGGTAACTATGGCTACACCTTC.

This chain connects TRBV9 to TRBJ1-6, with 8 bases aligning to TRBD1. The CDR3 covers 15 residues. Trimming at V came to 3 bases and at J to 7 bases, leaving 6 bases not matched to a gene. The germline gives CDR1 SGDLS, CDR2 YYNGEE. Here the CDR3 reads CASSARTGTNSPLHF. The CDR3 DNA is TGTGCCAGCAGCGCAAGGACAGGGACAAATTCACCCCTCCACTTT.

The gene calls are TRBV2 and TRBJ1-1; the D is unclear. V lost 5 bases and J lost 1, with 8 bases in between. The germline CDR1 and CDR2 sequences are SNHLY and FYNNEI. The CDR3 totals 13 residues. The CDR3 coding sequence is TGTGCCAGCAGTACTACAGCGAACACTGAAGCTTTCTTT. Residues: CASSTTANTEAFF.

The chain recombines TRBV29-1 with TRBJ2-5; D is unresolved. The CDR3 is 12 residues long. Germline V gene lookup returns CDR1 SQVTM and CDR2 ANQGSEA. Trimming removed 8 bases at V and 5 bases at J, with 15 bases between. The CDR3 region is CSIGRRTETQYF. The CDR3 DNA sequence: TGCAGCATAGGTCGGCGAACCGAGACCCAGTACTTC.

The chain employs TRBV28 and TRBJ2-5, with D perhaps matching TRBD1 (6 bases). Germline CDR1 reads MDHEN; CDR2 reads SYDVKM. The CDR3 contains 15 residues. Trimming shortened V by 7 bases and J by 5 bases, and 20 bases separated the two germline ends. In DNA, the CDR3 is TGTGCCAGCATCGCAGGGGCGGTGGCCGGGGAGACCCAGTACTTC. Protein sequence: CASIAGAVAGETQYF.

This clone was seen once. The CDR3 DNA reads TGTGCCAGCTCACCCCCAAAAGGGCCCACTGAAGCTTTCTTT. The encoded protein is CASSPPKGPTEAFF. The gene calls are TRBV18 and TRBJ1-1; no firm D call. Germline CDR1 KGHSH, CDR2 LQKENI. With 3 bases removed from V and 4 bases from J, the gap between germline ends came to 12 bases. The CDR3 sequence is 14 residues long.

This rearrangement joins TRBV5-4 to TRBJ1-1; D is ambiguous. This CDR3 contains 15 residues. Germline V gene lookup returns CDR1 SGHNT and CDR2 YYREEE (reference sequence). Trimming removed 4 bases at V and 0 bases at J, with 13 bases between. CDR3 in amino acids: CASSPTAEMNTEAFF. Here the CDR3 DNA reads TGTGCCAGCAGCCCCACGGCTGAAATGAACACTGAAGCTTTCTTT. The full variable domain, in which reference TRBV5-4 and TRBJ1-1 provide the parts outside the CDR3, is ETGVTQSPTHLIKTRGQQVTLRCSSQSGHNTVSWYQQALGQGPQFIFQYYREEENGRGNFPPRFSGLQFPNYSSELNVNALELDDSALYLCASSPTAEMNTEAFFGQGTRLTVV.

The chain links TRBV28 to TRBJ2-4; TRBD1 might be the D (6 bases). Looked up from germline, CDR1 is MDHEN and CDR2 is SYDVKM. The CDR3 extends over 14 amino acids. V shed 5 bases and J shed 7 bases, with 15 bases lying between them. The CDR3 nucleotides read TGTGCCAGCAGTGGTACAGGGTTGAGGAACATTCAGTACTTC. It encodes CASSGTGLRNIQYF.

This clone was seen once. V and J are TRBV2 and TRBJ1-6; tentative D call: TRBD1 (6 bases). V lost 2 bases, J lost 7 bases, and 12 bases lay in between. CDR1 and CDR2 from the germline V gene are SNHLY and FYNNEI. The CDR3 contains 15 residues. The CDR3 sequence: CASSELRTANSPLHF. CDR3 bases: TGTGCCAGCAGTGAATTGCGGACAGCAAATTCACCCCTCCACTTT.

The rearrangement links TRBV7-2 to TRBJ2-2; D is ambiguous. Looked up from germline, CDR1 is SGHTA and CDR2 is FQGNSA. CDR3 length: 14 residues. Deletions cut 1 base from V and 4 bases from J, with 7 bases between. The CDR3 nucleotides read TGTGCCAGCAGCTTAGTCTCGGTCACCGGGGAGCTGTTTTTT. It encodes CASSLVSVTGELFF.

The genes are TRBV7-5 and TRBJ1-2; the table names TRBD1, a call not compared with the DNA. TRBV7-5 is recorded as a pseudogene. The CDR3 spans 14 residues. The CDR3 loop reads CARSLVGVAYGYTF. As DNA, the CDR3 is TGTGCCAGAAGCTTAGTAGGGGTCGCCTATGGCTACACCTTC.

V gene TRBV18 combines with J gene TRBJ2-7; TRBD1 matches 8 bases. This CDR3 is 14 amino acids long. J gave up 6 bases and V 2 bases, and 6 bases lay outside the gene matches. Germline V gene sequence: CDR1 KGHSH, CDR2 LQKENI. DNA for the CDR3: TGTGCCAGCTCACCAGGACAGGGAGTAGGCGAGCAGTACTTC. Translation: CASSPGQGVGEQYF.

V and J are TRBV2 and TRBJ2-2; weak D call: TRBD2 (6 bases). Germline V gene sequence: CDR1 SNHLY, CDR2 FYNNEI. CDR3 length equals 16 residues. The V gene lost 0 bases and the J gene lost 3 bases, with 11 bases spanning the gap. CDR3 loop: CASSEALGGYTGELFF. The CDR3 region has the DNA TGTGCCAGCAGTGAAGCGCTTGGGGGGTACACCGGGGAGCTGTTTTTT.

The sample holds a few counts of this clone. The chain links TRBV18 to TRBJ1-2; D gene ambiguous. This CDR3 is built from 15 residues. V was cut by 2 bases and J by 0 bases, with 10 bases left in between. Per the germline V gene, CDR1 is KGHSH and CDR2 is LQKENI. The CDR3 DNA reads as TGTGCCAGCTCACCAGAGGGAACAGCTAACTATGGCTACACCTTC. It codes for CASSPEGTANYGYTF.

The chain links TRBV19 to TRBJ1-1; 8 nucleotides align to TRBD1. Germline V lookup: CDR1 LNHDA, CDR2 SQIVND (reference sequence). Germline trimming cut 0 bases from V and 7 bases from J; bases unmatched to any gene: 1. CDR3 length: 13 amino acids. CDR3 protein: CASSIEGTGEAFF. The CDR3 DNA reads as TGTGCCAGTAGTATAGAAGGGACAGGTGAAGCTTTCTTT.

The V and J genes are TRBV6-1 and TRBJ1-2, with D perhaps TRBD1 (6 bases). Germline CDR1 and CDR2: MNHNS and SASEGT. The CDR3 has 15 amino acids. Trimming stripped 6 bases from V and 1 base from J, with 15 bases between. The CDR3 bases are TGTGCCAGCAGGCCTACAGGACAGATTAACTATGGCTACACCTTC. Translating gives CASRPTGQINYGYTF.

CDR3 DNA: TGTGCCAGCAGTAAAGGGTTTTATGGAAACACCATATATTTT. It is translated as CASSKGFYGNTIYF. This sequence joins TRBV6-4 and TRBJ1-3; no definite D call. Per germline, CDR1 MRHNA and CDR2 SNTAGT. The V gene lost 5 bases and the J gene lost 3 bases, with 11 bases spanning the gap. CDR3 size: 14 residues.

To note about this clone: This same CDR3 is encoded by further DNA sequences in the sample. This chain links TRBV7-9 with TRBJ1-2; D is possibly TRBD1 (6 bases). This CDR3 region has 13 residues. Deletions cut 2 bases from V and 5 bases from J, with 9 bases between. CDR1 and CDR2 from the germline V gene are SEHNR and FQNEAQ (reference sequence). The CDR3 here is CASSLQGNYGYTF. Written as DNA, the CDR3 is TGTGCCAGCAGCTTACAGGGGAATTATGGCTACACCTTC. Supplemented by reference TRBV7-9 and TRBJ1-2, the full variable domain reads DTGVSQNPRHKITKRGQNVTFRCDPISEHNRLYWYRQTLGQGPEFLTYFQNEAQLEKSRLLSDRFSAERPKGSFSTLEIQRTEQGDSAMYLCASSLQGNYGYTFGSGTRLTVV.

The chain carries TRBV2 and TRBJ1-5; tentatively, D is TRBD1 (6 bases). The CDR3 runs to 14 residues. Trimming shortened V by 4 bases and J by 3 bases, and 10 bases separated the two germline ends. Germline lookup yields CDR1 SNHLY and CDR2 FYNNEI. Here the CDR3 DNA reads TGTGCCAGCAGTGTGCAGGGGCCCAATCAGCCCCAGCATTTT. This translates into CASSVQGPNQPQHF. Complete variable domain (other parts from reference TRBV2 and TRBJ1-5): EPEVTQTPSHQVTQMGQEVILRCVPISNHLYFYWYRQILGQKVEFLVSFYNNEISEKSEIFDDQFSVERPDGSNFTLKIRSTKLEDSAMYFCASSVQGPNQPQHFGDGTRLSIL.

The V call is TRBV5-6, the J call TRBJ2-3; a weak D match, TRBD2 (6 bases). This CDR3 is built from 14 residues. In germline, CDR1 is SGHDT, CDR2 YYEEEE. Trimming cost V 10 bases and J 3 bases, with 18 bases left between them. This CDR3 is CAWGVGIRTDTQYF. In nucleotides, the CDR3 is TGTGCCTGGGGGGTCGGGATAAGGACAGATACGCAGTATTTT.